This T cell receptor beta chain was found in a study of beta chain features in type 1 diabetes. Findings of the study overall: In all four CD4+ subsets, TCRB CDR3 length was significantly, moderately reduced in type 1 diabetes.

A note on this clone: No antigen is known for it.

The isolated RNA, all of it, was reverse transcribed, so expressed TCRB transcripts were what got sequenced. Method: immunoSEQ multiplex PCR; TCRdb's copy keeps in-frame clones and lacks some. This sample carries hundreds of thousands of clones, about an eighth of them seen once, and the ten largest clones take 0.02% to 0.025%. The CDR3 is 15 residues long. Germline CDR1 and CDR2: SGHRS and YFSETQ. The V and J ends lost 1 base and 4 bases respectively, with 14 bases between them. The clonotype originates from a man younger than 30 with type 1 diabetes. The sequenced sample consisted of naive CD4+ T cells from blood. The chain recombines TRBV5-1 with TRBJ1-1; D may be TRBD1 (5 bases). CDR3 amino acids: CASSLPAGPSTEAFF. The CDR3 nucleotides are TGCGCCAGCAGCTTGCCAGCAGGGCCGTCCACTGAAGCTTTCTTT.